These T cell receptor beta chains were read from a single sample in a study of blood T cell repertoires in COVID-19. Assay: immunoSEQ multiplex PCR; the TCRdb copy retains only in-frame clones and omits some. The sample consists of 130,000 to 150,000 clones, over 70% of them appearing once. The sequenced sample consisted of peripheral blood. These receptor sequences come from a man between 65 and 85 years old who had recovered from COVID-19. Both conserved end residues are part of each CDR3. The D gene is left open where the match is weak. The size field is filled for only some rows; it gives once, few, many or a size class.

v_gene	j_gene	d_gene	abundance	CDR3aa	CDR3nt
TRBV5-1	TRBJ2-1	TRBD2	once	CASSRGLAGEVYNEQFF	TGCGCCAGCAGCCGCGGACTAGCGGGAGAGGTCTACAATGAGCAGTTCTTC
TRBV6-6	TRBJ2-7	TRBD2	-	CASTGGTSVYEQYF	TGTGCCAGCACTGGCGGGACTAGCGTCTACGAGCAGTACTTC
TRBV7-8	TRBJ2-1	TRBD1	-	CASSLTWDSLGEQFF	TGTGCCAGCAGCTTAACCTGGGACAGCCTAGGTGAGCAGTTCTTC
TRBV5-6	TRBJ1-5	TRBD1	-	CASSSDRGRNQPQHF	TGTGCCAGCAGCTCGGACAGGGGAAGAAATCAGCCCCAGCATTTT
TRBV16	TRBJ1-2	-	once	CASSRGEGYTF	TGTGCCAGCAGCCGGGGGGAAGGCTACACCTTC
TRBV15	TRBJ2-1	-	-	CATSILAPYNEQFF	TGTGCCACCAGCATTCTAGCTCCCTACAATGAGCAGTTCTTC
TRBV6-5	TRBJ2-1	TRBD1	-	CASSYRQGPGNEQFF	TGTGCCAGCAGTTACCGACAGGGGCCGGGGAATGAGCAGTTCTTC
TRBV4-1	TRBJ2-7	-	once	CASSQGGGGLQGTKVAYEQYF	TGCGCCAGCAGCCAAGGGGGTGGCGGCTTACAGGGAACTAAGGTCGCCTACGAGCAGTACTTC
TRBV27	TRBJ2-2	TRBD1	-	CAIRDSYTGELFF	TGTGCCATCCGGGACAGTTATACCGGGGAGCTGTTTTTT
TRBV30	TRBJ1-1	-	once	CAWSRAGGQTFF	TGTGCCTGGAGCCGCGCCGGGGGTCAAACTTTCTTT
TRBV6-5	TRBJ2-7	TRBD2	-	CASRGTGGGTYEQYF	TGTGCCAGCAGGGGGACGGGGGGTGGAACCTACGAGCAGTACTTC
TRBV5-8	TRBJ2-5	TRBD2	once	CASSSGWTSGGGETQYF	TGTGCCAGCAGCTCAGGTTGGACTAGCGGGGGAGGGGAGACCCAGTACTTC
TRBV4-1	TRBJ1-3	-	-	CASSQEVVWTASGNTIYF	TGCGCCAGCAGCCAAGAAGTAGTATGGACAGCCTCGGGAAACACCATATATTTT
TRBV30	TRBJ2-2	TRBD2	-	CAWSPKTGTSGSAFF	TGTGCCTGGAGTCCTAAAACCGGGACTAGCGGGAGCGCATTTTTT
TRBV29-1	TRBJ1-1	-	-	CSPTAVPMNTEAFF	TGCAGCCCCACCGCGGTCCCCATGAACACTGAAGCTTTCTTT
TRBV5-5	TRBJ2-1	TRBD2	few	CASSLGAGAGNEQFF	TGTGCCAGCAGCTTGGGGGCGGGAGCCGGTAATGAGCAGTTCTTC
TRBV10-3	TRBJ1-3	-	-	CAISESYRDTIYF	TGTGCCATCAGTGAGTCGTACAGGGACACCATATATTTT